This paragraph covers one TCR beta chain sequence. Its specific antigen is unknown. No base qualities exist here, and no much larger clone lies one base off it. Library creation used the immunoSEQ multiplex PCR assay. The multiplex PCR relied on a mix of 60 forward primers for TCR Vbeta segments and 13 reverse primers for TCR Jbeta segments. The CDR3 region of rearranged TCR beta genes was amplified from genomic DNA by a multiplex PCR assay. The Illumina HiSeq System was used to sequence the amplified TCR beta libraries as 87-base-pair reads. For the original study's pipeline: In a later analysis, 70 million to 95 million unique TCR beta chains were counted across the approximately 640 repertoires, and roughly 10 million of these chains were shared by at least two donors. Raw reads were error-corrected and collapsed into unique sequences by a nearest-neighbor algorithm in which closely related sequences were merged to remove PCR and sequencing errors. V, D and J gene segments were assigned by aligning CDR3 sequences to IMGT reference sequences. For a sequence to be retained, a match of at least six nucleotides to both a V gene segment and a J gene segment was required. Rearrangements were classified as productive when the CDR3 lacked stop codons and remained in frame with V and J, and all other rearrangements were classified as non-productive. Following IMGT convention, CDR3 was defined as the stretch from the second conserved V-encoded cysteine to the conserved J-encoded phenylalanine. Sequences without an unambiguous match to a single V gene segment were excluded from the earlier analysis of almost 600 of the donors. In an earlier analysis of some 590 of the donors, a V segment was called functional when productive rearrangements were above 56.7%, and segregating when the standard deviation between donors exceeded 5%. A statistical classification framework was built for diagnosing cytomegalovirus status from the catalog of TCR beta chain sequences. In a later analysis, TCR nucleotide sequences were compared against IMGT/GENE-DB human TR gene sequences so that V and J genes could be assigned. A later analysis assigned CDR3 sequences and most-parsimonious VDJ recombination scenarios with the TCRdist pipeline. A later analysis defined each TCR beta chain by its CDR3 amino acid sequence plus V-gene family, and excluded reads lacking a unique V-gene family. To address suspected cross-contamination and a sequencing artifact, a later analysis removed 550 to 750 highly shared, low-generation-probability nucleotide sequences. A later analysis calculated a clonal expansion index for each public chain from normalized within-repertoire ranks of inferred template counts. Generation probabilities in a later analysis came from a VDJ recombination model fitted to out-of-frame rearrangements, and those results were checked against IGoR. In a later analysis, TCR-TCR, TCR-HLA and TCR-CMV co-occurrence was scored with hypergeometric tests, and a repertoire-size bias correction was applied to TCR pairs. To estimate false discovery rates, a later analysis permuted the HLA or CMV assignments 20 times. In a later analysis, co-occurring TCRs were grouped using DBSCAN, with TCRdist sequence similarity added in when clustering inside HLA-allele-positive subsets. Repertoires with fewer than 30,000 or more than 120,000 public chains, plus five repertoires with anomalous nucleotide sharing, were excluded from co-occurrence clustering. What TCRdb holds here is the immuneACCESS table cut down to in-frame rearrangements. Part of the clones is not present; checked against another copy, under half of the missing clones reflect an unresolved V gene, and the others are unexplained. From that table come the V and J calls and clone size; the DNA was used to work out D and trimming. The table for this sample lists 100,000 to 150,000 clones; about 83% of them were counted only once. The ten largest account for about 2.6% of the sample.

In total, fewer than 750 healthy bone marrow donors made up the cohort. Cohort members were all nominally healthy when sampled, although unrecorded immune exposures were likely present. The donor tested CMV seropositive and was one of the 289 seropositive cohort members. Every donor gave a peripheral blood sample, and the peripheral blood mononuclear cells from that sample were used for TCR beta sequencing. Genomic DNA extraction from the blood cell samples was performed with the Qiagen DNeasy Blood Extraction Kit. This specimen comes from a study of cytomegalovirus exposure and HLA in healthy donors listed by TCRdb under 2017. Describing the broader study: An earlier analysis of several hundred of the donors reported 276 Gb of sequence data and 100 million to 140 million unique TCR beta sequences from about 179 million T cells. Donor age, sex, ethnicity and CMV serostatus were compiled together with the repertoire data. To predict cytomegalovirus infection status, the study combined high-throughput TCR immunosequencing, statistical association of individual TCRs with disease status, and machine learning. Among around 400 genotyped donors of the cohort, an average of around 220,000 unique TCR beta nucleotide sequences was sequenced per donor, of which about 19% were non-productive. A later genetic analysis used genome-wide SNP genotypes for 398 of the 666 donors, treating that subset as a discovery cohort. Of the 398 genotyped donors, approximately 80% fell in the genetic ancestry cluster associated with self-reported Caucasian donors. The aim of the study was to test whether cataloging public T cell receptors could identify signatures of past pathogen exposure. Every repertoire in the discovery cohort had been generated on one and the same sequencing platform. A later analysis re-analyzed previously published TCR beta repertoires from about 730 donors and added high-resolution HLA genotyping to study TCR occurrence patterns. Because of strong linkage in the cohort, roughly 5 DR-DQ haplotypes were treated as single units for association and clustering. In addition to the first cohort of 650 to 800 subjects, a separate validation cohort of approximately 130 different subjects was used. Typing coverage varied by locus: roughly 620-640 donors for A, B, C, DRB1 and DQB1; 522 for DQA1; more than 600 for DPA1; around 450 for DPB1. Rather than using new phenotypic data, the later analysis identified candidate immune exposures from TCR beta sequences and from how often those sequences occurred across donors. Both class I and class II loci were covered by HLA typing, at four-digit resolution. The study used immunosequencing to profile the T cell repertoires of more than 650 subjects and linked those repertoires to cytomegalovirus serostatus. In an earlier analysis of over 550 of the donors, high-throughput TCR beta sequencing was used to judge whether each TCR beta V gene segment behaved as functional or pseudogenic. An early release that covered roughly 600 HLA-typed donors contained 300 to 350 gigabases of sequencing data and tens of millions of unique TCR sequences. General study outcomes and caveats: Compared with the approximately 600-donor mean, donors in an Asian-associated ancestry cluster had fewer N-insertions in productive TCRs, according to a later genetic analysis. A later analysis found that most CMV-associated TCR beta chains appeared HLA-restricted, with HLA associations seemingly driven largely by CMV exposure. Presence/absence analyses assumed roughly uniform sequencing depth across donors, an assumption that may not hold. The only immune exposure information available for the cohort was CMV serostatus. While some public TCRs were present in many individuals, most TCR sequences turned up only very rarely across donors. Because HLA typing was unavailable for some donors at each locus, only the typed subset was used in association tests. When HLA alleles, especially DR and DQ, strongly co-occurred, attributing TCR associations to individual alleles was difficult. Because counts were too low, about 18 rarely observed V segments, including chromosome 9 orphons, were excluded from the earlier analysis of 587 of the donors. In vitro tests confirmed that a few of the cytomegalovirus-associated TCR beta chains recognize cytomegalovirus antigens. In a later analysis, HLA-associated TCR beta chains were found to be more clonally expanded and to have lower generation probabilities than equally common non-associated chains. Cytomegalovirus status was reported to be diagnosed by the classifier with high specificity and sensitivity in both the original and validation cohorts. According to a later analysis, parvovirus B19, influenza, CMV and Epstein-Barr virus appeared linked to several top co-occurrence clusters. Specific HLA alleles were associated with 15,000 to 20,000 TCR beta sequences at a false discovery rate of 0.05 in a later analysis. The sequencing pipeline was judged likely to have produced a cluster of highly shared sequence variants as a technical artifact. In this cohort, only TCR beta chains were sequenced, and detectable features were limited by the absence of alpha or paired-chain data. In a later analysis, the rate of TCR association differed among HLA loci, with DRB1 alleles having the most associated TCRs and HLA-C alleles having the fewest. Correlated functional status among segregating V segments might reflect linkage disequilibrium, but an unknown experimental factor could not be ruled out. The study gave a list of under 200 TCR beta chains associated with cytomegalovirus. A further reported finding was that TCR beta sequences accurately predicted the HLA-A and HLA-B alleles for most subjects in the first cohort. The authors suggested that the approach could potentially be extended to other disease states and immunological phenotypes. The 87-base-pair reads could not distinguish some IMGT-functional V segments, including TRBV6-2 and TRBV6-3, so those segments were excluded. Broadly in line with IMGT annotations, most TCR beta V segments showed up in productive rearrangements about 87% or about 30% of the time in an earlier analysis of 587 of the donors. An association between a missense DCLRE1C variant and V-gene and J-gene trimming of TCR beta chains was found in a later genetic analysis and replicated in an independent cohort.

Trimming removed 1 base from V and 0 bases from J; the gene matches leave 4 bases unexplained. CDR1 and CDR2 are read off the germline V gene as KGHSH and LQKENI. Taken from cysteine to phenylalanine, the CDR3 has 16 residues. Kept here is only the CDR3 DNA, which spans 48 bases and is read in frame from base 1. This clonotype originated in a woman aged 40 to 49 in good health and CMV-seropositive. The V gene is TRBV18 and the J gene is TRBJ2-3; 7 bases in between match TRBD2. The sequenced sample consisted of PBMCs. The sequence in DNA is TGTGCCAGCTCACCACGGGCGGGGGAAAGCACAGATACGCAGTATTTT. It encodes CASSPRAGESTDTQYF.